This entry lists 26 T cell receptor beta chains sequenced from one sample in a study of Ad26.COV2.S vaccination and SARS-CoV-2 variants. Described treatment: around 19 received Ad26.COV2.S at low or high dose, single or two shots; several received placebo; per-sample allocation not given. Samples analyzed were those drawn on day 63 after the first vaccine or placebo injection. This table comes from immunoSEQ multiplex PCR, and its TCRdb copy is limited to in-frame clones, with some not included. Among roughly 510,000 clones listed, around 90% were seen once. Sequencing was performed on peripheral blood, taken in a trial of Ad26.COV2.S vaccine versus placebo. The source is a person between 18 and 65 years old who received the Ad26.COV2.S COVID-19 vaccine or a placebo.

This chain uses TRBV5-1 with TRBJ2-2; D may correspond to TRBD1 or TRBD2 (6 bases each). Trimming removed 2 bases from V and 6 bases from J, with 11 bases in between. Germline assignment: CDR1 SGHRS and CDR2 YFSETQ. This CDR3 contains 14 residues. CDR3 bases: TGCGCCAGCAGCTTCCGGGGGCCGGCCGGGGAGCTGTTTTTT. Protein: CASSFRGPAGELFF.

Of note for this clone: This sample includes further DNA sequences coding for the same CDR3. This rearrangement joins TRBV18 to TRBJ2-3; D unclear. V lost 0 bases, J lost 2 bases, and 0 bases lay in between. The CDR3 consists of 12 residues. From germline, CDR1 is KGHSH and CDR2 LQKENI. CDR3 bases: TGTGCCAGCTCACCACCCACAGATACGCAGTATTTT. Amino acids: CASSPPTDTQYF.

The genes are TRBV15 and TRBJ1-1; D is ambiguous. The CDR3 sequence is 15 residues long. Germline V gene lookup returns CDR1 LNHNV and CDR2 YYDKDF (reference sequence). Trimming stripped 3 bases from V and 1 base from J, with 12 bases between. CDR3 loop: CATSRRVVENTEAFF. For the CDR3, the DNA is TGTGCCACCAGCAGGCGGGTGGTTGAGAACACTGAAGCTTTCTTT.

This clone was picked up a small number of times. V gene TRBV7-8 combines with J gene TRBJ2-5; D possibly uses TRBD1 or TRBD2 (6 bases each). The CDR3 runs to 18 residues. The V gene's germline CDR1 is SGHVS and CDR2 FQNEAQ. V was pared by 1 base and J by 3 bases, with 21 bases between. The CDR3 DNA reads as TGTGCCAGCAGCTTAGGTTGGCGTCGGCCAAGGGGGGAAGAGACCCAGTACTTC. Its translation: CASSLGWRRPRGEETQYF.

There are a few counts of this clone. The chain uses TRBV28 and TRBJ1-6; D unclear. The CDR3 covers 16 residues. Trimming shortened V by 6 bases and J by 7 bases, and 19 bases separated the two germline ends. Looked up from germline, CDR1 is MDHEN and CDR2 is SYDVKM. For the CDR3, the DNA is TGTGCCAGCAGGCGCCGAATAAATACACCCAATTCACCCCTCCACTTT. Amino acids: CASRRRINTPNSPLHF.

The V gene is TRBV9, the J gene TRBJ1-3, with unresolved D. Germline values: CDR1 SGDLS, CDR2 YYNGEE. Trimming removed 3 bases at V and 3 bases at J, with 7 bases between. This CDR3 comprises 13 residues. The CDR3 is CASSGSGGNTIYF. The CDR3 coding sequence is TGTGCCAGCAGCGGCTCGGGTGGAAACACCATATATTTT.

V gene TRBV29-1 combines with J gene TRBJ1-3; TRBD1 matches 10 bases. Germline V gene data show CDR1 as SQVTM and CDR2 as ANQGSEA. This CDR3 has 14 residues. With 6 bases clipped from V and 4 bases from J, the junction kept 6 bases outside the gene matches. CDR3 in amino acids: CSVLTGGTGNTIYF. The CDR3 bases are TGCAGCGTGTTGACAGGGGGCACGGGAAACACCATATATTTT.

The CDR3 DNA is TGTGCCATCAGCGCAAGCGGGGCTTACAATGAGCAGTTCTTC. This gives the protein CAISASGAYNEQFF. The rearrangement joins TRBV10-3 to TRBJ2-1, with 7 positions matching TRBD2. Losses at the gene ends were 6 bases for V and 4 bases for J; bases not matched to a gene: 6. Germline CDR1 is ENHRY and CDR2 is SYGVKD. The CDR3 totals 14 residues.

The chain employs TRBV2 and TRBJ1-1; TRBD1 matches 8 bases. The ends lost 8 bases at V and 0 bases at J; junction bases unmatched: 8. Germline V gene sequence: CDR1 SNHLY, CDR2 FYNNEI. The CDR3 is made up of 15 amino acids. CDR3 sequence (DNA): TGTGCCAGCCGGACAGGGAGGGGAATGAACACTGAAGCTTTCTTT. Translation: CASRTGRGMNTEAFF.

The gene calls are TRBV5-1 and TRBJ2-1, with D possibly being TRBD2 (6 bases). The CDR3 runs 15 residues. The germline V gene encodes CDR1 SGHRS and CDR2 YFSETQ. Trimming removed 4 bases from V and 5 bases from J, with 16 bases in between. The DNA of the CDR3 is TGCGCCAGCAGCGCCGGGACTCCAACTCACAATGAGCAGTTCTTC. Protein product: CASSAGTPTHNEQFF. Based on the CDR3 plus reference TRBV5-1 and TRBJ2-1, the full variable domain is KAGVTQTPRYLIKTRGQQVTLSCSPISGHRSVSWYQQTPGQGLQFLFEYFSETQRNKGNFPGRFSGRQFSNSRSEMNVSTLELGDSALYLCASSAGTPTHNEQFFGPGTRLTVL.

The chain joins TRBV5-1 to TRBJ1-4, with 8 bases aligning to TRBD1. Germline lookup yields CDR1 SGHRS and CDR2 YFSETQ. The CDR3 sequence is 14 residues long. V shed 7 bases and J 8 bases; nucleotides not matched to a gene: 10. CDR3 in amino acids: CASGPGGSNEKLFF. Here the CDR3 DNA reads TGCGCCAGCGGGCCAGGGGGCTCGAACGAAAAACTGTTTTTT.

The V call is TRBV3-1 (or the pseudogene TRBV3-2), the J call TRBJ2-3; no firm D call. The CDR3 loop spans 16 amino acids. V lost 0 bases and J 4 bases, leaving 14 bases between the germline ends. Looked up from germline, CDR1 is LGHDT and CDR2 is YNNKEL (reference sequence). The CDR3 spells CASSQDVGRSADTQYF. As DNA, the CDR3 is TGTGCCAGCAGCCAAGATGTCGGTAGGAGCGCAGATACGCAGTATTTT.

The CDR3 region is CSVEGDGGAYEQYF. DNA for the CDR3: TGCAGCGTTGAAGGGGACGGTGGCGCCTACGAGCAGTACTTC. The rearrangement links TRBV29-1 to TRBJ2-7; D tentatively reads TRBD1 or TRBD2 (5 bases each). CDR1 is SQVTM, CDR2 ANQGSEA, per germline. The CDR3 length is 14 residues. V was trimmed by 1 base and J by 2 bases, leaving 12 bases between them.

As DNA, the CDR3 is TGTGCCACCAGCTCAGGAATCTCTGGCTACACCTTC. Its translation is CATSSGISGYTF. V is TRBV24-1 and J is TRBJ1-2, with no clear D. The CDR3 totals 12 residues. V was trimmed by 7 bases and J by 7 bases, leaving 12 bases between them. Germline values: CDR1 KGHDR, CDR2 SFDVKD.

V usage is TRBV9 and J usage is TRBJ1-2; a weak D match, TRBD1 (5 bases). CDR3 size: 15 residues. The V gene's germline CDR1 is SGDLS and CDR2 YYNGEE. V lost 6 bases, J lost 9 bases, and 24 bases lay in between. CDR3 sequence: CASTPSGGWQNRYTF. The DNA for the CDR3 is TGTGCCAGCACGCCAAGTGGGGGGTGGCAGAATCGCTACACCTTC.

Written as DNA, the CDR3 is TGTGCCAGCAGTCCCCGACGGACTAGCGGGAGGCTCGACAATGAGCAGTTCTTC. Translating it yields CASSPRRTSGRLDNEQFF. This sequence joins TRBV27 and TRBJ2-1; TRBD2 matches 14 bases. Germline assignment: CDR1 MNHEY and CDR2 SMNVEV (reference sequence). Trimming cost V 5 bases and J 5 bases; bases outside gene matches: 11. The CDR3 is made up of 18 amino acids.

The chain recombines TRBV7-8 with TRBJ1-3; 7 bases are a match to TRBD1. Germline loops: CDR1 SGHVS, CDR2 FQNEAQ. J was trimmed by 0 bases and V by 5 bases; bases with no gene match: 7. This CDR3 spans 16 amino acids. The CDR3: CASSRAGGNSGNTIYF. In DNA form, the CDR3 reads TGTGCCAGCAGCCGGGCAGGGGGGAACTCTGGAAACACCATATATTTT.

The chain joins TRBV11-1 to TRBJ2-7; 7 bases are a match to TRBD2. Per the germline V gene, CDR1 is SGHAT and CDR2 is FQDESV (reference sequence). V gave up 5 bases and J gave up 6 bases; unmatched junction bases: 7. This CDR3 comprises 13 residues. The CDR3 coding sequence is TGTGCCAGCAGCCCCCGGGACTATGGCGAGCAGTACTTC. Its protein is CASSPRDYGEQYF.

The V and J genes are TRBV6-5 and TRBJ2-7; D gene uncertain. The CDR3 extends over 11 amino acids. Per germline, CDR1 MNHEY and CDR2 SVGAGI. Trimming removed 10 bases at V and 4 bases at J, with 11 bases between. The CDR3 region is CATLTSYEQYF. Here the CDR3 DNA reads TGTGCCACCCTTACCTCTTACGAGCAGTACTTC.

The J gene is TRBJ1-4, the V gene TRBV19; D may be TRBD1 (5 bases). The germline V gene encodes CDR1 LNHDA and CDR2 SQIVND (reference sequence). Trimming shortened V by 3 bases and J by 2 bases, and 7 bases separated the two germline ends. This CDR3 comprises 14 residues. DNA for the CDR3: TGTGCCAGTAGTATGTGGGGGACTAATGAAAAACTGTTTTTT. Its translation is CASSMWGTNEKLFF.

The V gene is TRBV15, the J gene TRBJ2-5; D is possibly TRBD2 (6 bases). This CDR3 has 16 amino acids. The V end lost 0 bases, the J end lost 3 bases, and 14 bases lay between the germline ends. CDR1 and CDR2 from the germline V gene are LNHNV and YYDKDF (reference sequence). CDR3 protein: CATSRDYGGGEETQYF. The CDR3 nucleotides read TGTGCCACCAGCAGAGATTATGGGGGAGGAGAAGAGACCCAGTACTTC.

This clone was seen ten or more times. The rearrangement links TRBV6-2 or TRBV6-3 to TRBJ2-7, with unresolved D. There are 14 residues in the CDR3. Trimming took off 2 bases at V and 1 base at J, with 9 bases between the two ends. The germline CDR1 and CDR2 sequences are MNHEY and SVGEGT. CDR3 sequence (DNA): TGTGCCAGCAGTTACCTTGGCGGTTCCTACGAGCAGTACTTC. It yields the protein CASSYLGGSYEQYF.

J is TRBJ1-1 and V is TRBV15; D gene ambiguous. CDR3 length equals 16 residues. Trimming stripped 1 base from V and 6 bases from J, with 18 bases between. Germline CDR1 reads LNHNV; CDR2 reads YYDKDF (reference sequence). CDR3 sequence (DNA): TGTGCCACCAGCAGAGGTGGCCTCGAGTGGGGAGCTGAAGCTTTCTTT. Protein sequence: CATSRGGLEWGAEAFF.

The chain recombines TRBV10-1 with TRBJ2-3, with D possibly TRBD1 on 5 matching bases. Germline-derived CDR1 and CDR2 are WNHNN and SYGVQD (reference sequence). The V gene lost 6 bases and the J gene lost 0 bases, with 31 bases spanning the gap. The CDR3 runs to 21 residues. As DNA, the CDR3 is TGCGCCAGCAGATGGAAACCGGGCCGGACACGACCCTTTCTTAGCACAGATACGCAGTATTTT. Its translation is CASRWKPGRTRPFLSTDTQYF.

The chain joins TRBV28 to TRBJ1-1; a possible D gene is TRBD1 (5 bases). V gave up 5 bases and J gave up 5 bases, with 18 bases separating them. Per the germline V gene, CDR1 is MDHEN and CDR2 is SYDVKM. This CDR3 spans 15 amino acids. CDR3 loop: CASSPRVGGGTEAFF. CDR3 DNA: TGTGCCAGCAGTCCCCGTGTCGGCGGGGGGACTGAAGCTTTCTTT.

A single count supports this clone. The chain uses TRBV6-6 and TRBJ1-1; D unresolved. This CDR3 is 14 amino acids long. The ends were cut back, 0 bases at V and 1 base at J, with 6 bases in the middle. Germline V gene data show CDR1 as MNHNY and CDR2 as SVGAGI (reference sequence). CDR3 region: CASSYSAGNTEAFF. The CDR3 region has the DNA TGTGCCAGCAGTTACTCGGCAGGGAACACTGAAGCTTTCTTT.